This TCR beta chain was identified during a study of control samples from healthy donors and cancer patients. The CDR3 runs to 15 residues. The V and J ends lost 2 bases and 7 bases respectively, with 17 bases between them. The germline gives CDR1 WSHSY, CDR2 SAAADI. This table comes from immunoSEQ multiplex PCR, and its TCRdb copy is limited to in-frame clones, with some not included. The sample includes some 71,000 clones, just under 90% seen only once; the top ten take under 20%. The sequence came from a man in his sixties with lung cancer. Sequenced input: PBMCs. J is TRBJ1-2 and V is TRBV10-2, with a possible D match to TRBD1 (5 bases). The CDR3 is CASSEIFPRVGGYTF. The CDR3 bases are TGCGCCAGCAGTGAGATATTCCCCAGGGTCGGTGGCTACACCTTC.